The clone carrying this T cell receptor beta chain was recorded at least ten times. This sample is drawn from a study of T cells in Graves' hyperthyroidism and ophthalmopathy. Study at large: Before any treatment, at initial diagnosis, peripheral blood was collected.

TCR beta CDR3 regions were amplified from RNA. First-round RT-PCR of the TCR CDR3 relied on the HTBI primer set. From the multiplex PCR reads, TCRdb called clonotypes with MiXCR, one entry per CDR3 protein. The sample shows about half a million distinct CDR3 sequences, approximately 25% of them seen only once. The clonotype originates from a woman in her twenties or thirties with Graves' ophthalmopathy. Sequenced: blood.

For the CDR3, the DNA is TGTGCCAGCAGCCCCCACAGGGATCAGCCCCAGCATTTT. This encodes CASSPHRDQPQHF. The rearrangement uses TRBV11-2 and TRBJ1-5; TRBD1 is a possible D gene (6 bases). V was clipped by 5 bases and J by 5 bases, with 10 bases between them. The germline V gene has CDR1 SGHAT and CDR2 FQNNGV. There are 13 residues in the CDR3.